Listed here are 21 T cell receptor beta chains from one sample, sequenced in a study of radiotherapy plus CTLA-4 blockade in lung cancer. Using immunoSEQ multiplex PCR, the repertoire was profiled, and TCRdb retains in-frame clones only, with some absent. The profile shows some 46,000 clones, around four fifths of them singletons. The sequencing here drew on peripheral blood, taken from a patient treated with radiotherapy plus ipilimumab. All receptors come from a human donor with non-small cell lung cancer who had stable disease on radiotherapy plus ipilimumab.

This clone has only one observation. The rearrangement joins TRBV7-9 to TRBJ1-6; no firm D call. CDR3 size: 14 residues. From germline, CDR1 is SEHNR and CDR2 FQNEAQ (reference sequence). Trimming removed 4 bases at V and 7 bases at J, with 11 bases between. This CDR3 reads CASSYSSGNSPLHF. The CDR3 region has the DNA TGTGCCAGCAGCTACTCCTCGGGAAATTCACCCCTCCACTTT.

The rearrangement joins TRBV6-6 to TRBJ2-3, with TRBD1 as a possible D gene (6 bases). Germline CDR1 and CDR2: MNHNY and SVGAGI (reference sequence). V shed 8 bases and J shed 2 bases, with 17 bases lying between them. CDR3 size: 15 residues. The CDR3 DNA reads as TGTGCCAGCTCCCTCCGGGACACAAACACAGATACGCAGTATTTT. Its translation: CASSLRDTNTDTQYF.

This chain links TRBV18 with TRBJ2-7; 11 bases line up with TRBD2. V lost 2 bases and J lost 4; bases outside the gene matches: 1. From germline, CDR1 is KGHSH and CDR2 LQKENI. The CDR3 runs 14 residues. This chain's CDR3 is CASSPTSGGYEQYF. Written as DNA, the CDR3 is TGTGCCAGCTCACCAACTAGCGGGGGATACGAGCAGTACTTC.

CDR3 protein: CASNPRGINYGYTF. CDR3 bases: TGTGCCAGTAATCCCAGGGGGATTAACTATGGCTACACCTTC. This chain joins TRBV19 and TRBJ1-2; 7 nucleotides align to TRBD1. J lost 1 base, V lost 7 bases, and 6 bases had no gene match. In germline, CDR1 is LNHDA, CDR2 SQIVND (reference sequence). This CDR3 has 14 residues. The full variable domain, completed using reference TRBV19 and TRBJ1-2, is DGGITQSPKYLFRKEGQNVTLSCEQNLNHDAMYWYRQDPGQGLRLIYYSQIVNDFQKGDIAEGYSVSREKKESFPLTVTSAQKNPTAFYLCASNPRGINYGYTFGSGTRLTVV.

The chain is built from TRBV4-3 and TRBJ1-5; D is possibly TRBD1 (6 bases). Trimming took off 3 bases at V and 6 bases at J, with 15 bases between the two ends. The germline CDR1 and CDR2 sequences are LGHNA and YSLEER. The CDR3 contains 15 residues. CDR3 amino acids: CASSQEGGGGQPQHF. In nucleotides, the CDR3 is TGCGCCAGCAGCCAGGAGGGAGGGGGGGGTCAGCCCCAGCATTTT.

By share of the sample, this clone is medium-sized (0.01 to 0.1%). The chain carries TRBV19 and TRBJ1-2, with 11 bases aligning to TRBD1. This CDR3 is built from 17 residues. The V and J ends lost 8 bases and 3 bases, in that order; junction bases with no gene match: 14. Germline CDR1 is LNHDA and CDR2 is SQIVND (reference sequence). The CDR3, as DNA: TGTGCCAGTTTGCCCGGGACAGGGGGGTTCGGTGACTATGGCTACACCTTC. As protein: CASLPGTGGFGDYGYTF.

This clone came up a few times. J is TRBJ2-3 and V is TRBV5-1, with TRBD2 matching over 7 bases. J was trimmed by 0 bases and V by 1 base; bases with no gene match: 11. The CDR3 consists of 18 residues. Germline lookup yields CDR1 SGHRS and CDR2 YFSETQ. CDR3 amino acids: CASSLWAGAASSTDTQYF. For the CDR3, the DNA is TGCGCCAGCAGCTTGTGGGCGGGAGCAGCGTCTAGCACAGATACGCAGTATTTT.

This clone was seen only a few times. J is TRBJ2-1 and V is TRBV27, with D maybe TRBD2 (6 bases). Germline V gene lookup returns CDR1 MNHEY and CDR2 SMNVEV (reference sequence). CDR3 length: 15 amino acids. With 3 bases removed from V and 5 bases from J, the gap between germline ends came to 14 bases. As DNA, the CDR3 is TGTGCCAGCAGTTTTAGGGCGGAGGGGCACAATGAGCAGTTCTTC. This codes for CASSFRAEGHNEQFF.

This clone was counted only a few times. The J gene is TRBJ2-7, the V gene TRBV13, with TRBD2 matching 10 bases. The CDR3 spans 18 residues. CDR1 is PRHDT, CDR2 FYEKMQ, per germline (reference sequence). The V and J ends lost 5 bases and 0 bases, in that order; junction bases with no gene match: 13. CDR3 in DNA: TGTGCCAGCAGCAGTAGCGGGAGGAATAAAGATCCCTCCTACGAGCAGTACTTC. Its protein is CASSSSGRNKDPSYEQYF.

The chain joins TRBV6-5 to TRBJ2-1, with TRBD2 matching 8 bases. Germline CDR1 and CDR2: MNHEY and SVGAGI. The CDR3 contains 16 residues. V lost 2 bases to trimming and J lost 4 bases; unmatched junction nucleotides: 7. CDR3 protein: CASSYNGRADYNEQFF. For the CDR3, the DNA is TGTGCCAGCAGTTACAACGGGAGGGCCGATTACAATGAGCAGTTCTTC.

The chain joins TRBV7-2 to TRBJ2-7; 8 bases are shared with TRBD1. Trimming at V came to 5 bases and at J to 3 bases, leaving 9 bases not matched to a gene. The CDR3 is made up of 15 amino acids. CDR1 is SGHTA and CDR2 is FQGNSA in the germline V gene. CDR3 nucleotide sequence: TGTGCCAGCAGCGAAGACAGGGGAGGAGGCTACGAGCAGTACTTC. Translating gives CASSEDRGGGYEQYF.

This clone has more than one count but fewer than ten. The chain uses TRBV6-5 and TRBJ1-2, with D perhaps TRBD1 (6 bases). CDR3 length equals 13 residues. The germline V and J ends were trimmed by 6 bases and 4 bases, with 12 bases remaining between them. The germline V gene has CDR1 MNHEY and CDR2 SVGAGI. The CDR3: CASRTTGFYGYTF. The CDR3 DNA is TGTGCCAGCAGGACAACAGGGTTCTATGGCTACACCTTC.

CDR3 DNA sequence: TGTGCCAGTAGTATAGTCCCTTGGCAGGAGCAGTTCTTC. It specifies CASSIVPWQEQFF. The chain carries TRBV19 and TRBJ2-1; D not certain. With 1 base removed from V and 10 bases from J, the gap between germline ends came to 11 bases. Germline loops: CDR1 LNHDA, CDR2 SQIVND (reference sequence). This CDR3 comprises 13 residues.

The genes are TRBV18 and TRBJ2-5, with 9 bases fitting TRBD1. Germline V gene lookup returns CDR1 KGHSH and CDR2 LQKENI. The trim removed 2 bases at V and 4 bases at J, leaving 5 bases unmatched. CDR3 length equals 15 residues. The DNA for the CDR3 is TGTGCCAGCTCACCAGGACAGGGGTTGGGAGAGACCCAGTACTTC. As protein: CASSPGQGLGETQYF. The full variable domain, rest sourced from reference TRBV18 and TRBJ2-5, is NAGVMQNPRHLVRRRGQEARLRCSPMKGHSHVYWYRQLPEEGLKFMVYLQKENIIDESGMPKERFSAEFPKEGPSILRIQQVVRGDSAAYFCASSPGQGLGETQYFGPGTRLLVL.

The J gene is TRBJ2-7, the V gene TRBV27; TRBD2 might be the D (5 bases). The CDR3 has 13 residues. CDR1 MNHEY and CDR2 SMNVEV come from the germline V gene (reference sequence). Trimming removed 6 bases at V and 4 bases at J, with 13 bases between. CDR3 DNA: TGTGCCAGCAGCTCCGGACTTTATTACGAGCAGTACTTC. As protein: CASSSGLYYEQYF.

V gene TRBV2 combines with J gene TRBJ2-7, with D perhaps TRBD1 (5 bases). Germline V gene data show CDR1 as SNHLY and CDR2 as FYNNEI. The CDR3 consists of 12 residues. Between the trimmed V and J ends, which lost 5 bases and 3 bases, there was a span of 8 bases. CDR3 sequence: CASSFDSYEQYF. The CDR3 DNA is TGTGCCAGCAGTTTCGACAGCTACGAGCAGTACTTC. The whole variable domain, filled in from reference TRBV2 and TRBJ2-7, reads EPEVTQTPSHQVTQMGQEVILRCVPISNHLYFYWYRQILGQKVEFLVSFYNNEISEKSEIFDDQFSVERPDGSNFTLKIRSTKLEDSAMYFCASSFDSYEQYFGPGTRLTVT.

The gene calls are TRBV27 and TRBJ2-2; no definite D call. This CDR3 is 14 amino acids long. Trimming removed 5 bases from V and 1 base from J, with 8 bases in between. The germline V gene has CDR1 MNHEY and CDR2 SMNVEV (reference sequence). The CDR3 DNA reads TGTGCCAGCAGTCCTCCAGGGAACACCGGGGAGCTGTTTTTT. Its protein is CASSPPGNTGELFF.

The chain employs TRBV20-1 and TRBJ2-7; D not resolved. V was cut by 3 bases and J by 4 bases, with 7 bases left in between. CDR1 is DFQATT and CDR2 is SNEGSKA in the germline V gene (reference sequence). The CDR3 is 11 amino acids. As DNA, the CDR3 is TGCAGTGCTAGGTTCCTATACGAGCAGTACTTC. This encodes CSARFLYEQYF.

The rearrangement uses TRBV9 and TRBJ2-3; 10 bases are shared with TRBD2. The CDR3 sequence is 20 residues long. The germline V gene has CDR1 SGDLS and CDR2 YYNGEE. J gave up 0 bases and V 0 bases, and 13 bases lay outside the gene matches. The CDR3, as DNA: TGTGCCAGCAGCGTAGCTCGGCTAGCGGGAGCCCGCCCCAGCACAGATACGCAGTATTTT. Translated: CASSVARLAGARPSTDTQYF.

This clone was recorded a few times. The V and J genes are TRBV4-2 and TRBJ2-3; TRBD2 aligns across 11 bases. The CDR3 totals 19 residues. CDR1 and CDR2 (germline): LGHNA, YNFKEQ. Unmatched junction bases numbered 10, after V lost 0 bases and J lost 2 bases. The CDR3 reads CASSQDSVAGGLPTDTQYF. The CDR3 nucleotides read TGTGCCAGCAGCCAAGATTCAGTAGCGGGAGGGCTCCCCACAGATACGCAGTATTTT.

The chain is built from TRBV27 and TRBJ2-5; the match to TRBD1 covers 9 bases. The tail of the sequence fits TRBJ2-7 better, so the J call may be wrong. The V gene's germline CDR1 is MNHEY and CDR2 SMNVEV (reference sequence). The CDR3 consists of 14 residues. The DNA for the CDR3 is TGTGCCAGCAGTCCCTCGACAGGGGGATACGAGCAGTACTTC. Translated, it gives CASSPSTGGYEQYF.